A single T cell receptor beta chain is shown here with its context. Positively selected for CCR7, the CD45RO-negative cells used as naive CD8 cells excluded terminally differentiated effector memory CD45RA+ cells. Donors comprised only Caucasian adults living in Nashville, Tennessee. This CDR3 region has 15 residues. Germline V gene sequence: CDR1 SGHAT, CDR2 FQNNGV. The sample originates from a study of shared clonotypes between healthy human individuals. Genomic DNA of every subset was divided equally among multiple immunoSEQ plates. The sorted-subset replicate PCRs were given roughly 190 ng DNA, which is 30,000 or so T cell genomes. Sequencing used immunoSEQ multiplex PCR; TCRdb keeps in-frame clones, though not all of them. The repertoire holds some 600,000 clones, with 95% to 96% as singletons.

The sequence was obtained from a young woman in good health. The chain is built from TRBV11-2 and TRBJ2-5, with TRBD1 matching 11 bases. TRBJ2-7 matches the DNA end more closely, so the J call is doubtful. The sample was naive CD8+ T cells sorted from blood. The CDR3 region has the DNA TGTGCCAGCAGTCCTGGACAGGGGGCTGTGTACGAGCAGTACTTC. Translated, it gives CASSPGQGAVYEQYF.